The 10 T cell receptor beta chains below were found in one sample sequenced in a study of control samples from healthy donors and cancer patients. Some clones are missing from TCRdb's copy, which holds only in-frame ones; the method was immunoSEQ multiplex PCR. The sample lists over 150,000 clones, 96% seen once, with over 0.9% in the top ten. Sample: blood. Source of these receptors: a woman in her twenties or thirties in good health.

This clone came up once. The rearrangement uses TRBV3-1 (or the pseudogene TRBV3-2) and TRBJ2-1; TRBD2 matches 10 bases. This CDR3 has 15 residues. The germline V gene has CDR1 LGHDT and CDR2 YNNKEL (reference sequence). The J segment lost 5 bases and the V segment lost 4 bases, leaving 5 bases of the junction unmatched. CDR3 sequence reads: CASSPLAGIDNEQFF. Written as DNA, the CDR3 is TGTGCCAGCAGCCCACTAGCGGGAATCGACAATGAGCAGTTCTTC.

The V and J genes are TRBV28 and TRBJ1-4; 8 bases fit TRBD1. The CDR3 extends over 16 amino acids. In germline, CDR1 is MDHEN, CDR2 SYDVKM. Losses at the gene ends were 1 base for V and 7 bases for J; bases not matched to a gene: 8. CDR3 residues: CASSLFTGGTGEKLFF. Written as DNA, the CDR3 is TGTGCCAGCAGTTTATTCACAGGGGGAACGGGTGAAAAACTGTTTTTT. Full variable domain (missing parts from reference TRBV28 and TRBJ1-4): DVKVTQSSRYLVKRTGEKVFLECVQDMDHENMFWYRQDPGLGLRLIYFSYDVKMKEKGDIPEGYSVSREKKERFSLILESASTNQTSMYLCASSLFTGGTGEKLFFGSGTQLSVL.

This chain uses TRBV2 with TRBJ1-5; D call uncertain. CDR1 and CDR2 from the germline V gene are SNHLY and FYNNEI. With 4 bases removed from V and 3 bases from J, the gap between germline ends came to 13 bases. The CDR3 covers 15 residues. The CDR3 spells CASSGAGGYNQPQHF. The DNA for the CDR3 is TGTGCCAGCAGTGGGGCGGGAGGGTACAATCAGCCCCAGCATTTT.

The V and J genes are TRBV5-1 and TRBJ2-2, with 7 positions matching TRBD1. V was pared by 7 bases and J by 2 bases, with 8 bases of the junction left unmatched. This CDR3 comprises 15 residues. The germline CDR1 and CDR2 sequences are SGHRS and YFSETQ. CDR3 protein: CASSSGQHNTGELFF. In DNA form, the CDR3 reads TGCGCCAGCTCGTCGGGACAGCATAACACCGGGGAGCTGTTTTTT.

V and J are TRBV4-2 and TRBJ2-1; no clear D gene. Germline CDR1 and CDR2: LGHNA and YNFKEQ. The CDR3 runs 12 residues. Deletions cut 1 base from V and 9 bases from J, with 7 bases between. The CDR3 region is CASSQVGREQFF. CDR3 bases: TGTGCCAGCAGCCAAGTAGGGCGTGAGCAGTTCTTC.

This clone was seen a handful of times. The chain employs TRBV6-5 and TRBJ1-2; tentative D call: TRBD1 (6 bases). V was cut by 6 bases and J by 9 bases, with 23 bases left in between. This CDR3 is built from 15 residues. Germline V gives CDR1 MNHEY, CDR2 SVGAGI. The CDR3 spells CASSWTGTRVESYTF. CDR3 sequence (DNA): TGTGCCAGCAGCTGGACTGGGACACGGGTGGAGAGCTACACCTTC.

DNA for the CDR3: TGTGCCAGCAGCTTGTGGGGTTCGAGTCAGCCCCAGCATTTT. Its protein is CASSLWGSSQPQHF. V is TRBV5-4 and J is TRBJ1-5; D is unclear. V was clipped by 1 base and J by 6 bases, with 11 bases between them. The CDR3 is 14 residues long. Germline CDR1 SGHNT, CDR2 YYREEE (reference sequence).

The CDR3 sequence is CASSVLQGGEQFF. In nucleotides, the CDR3 is TGCGCCAGCAGCGTCCTGCAGGGTGGTGAGCAGTTCTTC. The genes are TRBV5-1 and TRBJ2-1, with D tentatively TRBD1 (5 bases). V lost 4 bases, J lost 9 bases, and 14 bases lay in between. Germline CDR1 reads SGHRS; CDR2 reads YFSETQ. This CDR3 is 13 amino acids long.

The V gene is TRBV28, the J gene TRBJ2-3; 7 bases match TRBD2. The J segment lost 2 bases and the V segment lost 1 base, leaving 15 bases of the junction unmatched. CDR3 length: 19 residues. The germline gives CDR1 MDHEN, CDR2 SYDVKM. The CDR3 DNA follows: TGTGCCAGCAGTTTATCTGGACTAGAGCTACGTTCTTTCACAGATACGCAGTATTTT. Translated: CASSLSGLELRSFTDTQYF.

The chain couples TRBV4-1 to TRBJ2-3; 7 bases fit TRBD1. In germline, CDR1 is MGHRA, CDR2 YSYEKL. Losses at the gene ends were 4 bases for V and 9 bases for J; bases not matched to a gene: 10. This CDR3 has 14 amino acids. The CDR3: CASSPGTAFVTQYF. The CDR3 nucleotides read TGCGCCAGCAGCCCCGGGACAGCCTTTGTCACGCAGTATTTT.